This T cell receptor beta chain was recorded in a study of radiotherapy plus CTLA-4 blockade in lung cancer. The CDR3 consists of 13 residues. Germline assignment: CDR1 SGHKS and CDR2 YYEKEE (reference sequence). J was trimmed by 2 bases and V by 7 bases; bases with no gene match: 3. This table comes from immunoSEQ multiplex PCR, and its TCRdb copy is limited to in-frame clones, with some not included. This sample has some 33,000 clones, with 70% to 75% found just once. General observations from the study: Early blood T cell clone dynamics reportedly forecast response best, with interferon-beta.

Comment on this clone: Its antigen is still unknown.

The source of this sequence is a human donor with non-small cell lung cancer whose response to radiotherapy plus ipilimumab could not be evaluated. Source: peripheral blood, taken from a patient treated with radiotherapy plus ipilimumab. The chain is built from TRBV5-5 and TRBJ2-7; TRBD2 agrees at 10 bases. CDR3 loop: CASSSGGAYEQYF. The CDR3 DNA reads TGTGCCAGCTCTAGCGGGGGAGCCTACGAGCAGTACTTC.